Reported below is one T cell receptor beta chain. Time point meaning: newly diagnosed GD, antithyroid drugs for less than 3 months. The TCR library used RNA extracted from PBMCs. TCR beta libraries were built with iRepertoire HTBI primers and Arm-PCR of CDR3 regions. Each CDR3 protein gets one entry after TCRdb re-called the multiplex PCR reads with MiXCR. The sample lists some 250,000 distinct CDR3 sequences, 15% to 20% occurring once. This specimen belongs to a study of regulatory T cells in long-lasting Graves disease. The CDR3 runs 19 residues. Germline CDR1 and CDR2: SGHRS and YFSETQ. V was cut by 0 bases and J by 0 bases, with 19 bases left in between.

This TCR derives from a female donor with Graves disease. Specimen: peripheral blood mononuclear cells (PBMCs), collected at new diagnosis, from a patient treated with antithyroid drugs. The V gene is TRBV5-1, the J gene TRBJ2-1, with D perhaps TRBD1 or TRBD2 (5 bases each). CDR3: CASSLGGTLGFSSYNEQFF. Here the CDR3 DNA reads TGCGCCAGCAGCTTGGGGGGGACCCTTGGGTTTAGCTCCTACAATGAGCAGTTCTTC.